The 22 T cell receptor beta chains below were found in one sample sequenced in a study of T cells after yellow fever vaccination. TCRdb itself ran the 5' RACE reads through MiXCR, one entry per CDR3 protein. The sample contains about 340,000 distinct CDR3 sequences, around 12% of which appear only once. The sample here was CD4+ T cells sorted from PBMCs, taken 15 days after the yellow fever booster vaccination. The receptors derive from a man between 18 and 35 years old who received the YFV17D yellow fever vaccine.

CDR3 amino acids: CASSLISSPLHF. DNA for the CDR3: TGTGCCAGCAGCTTAATATCCTCACCCCTCCACTTT. This chain links TRBV5-5 with TRBJ1-6, with D uncertain. Germline CDR1 reads SGHKS; CDR2 reads YYEKEE (reference sequence). The CDR3 loop spans 12 amino acids. The V gene lost 2 bases and the J gene lost 10 bases, with 7 bases spanning the gap. Combining the CDR3 with reference TRBV5-5 and TRBJ1-6 gives the whole variable domain DAGVTQSPTHLIKTRGQQVTLRCSPISGHKSVSWYQQVLGQGPQFIFQYYEKEERGRGNFPDRFSARQFPNYSSELNVNALLLGDSALYLCASSLISSPLHFGNGTRLTVT.

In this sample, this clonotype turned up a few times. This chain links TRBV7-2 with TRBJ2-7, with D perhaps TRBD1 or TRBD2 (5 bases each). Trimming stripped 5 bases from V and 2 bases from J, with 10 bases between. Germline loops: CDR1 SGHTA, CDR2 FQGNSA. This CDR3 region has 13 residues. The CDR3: CASSGTDTYEQYV. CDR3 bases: TGTGCCAGCAGCGGGACGGACACCTACGAGCAGTACGTC.

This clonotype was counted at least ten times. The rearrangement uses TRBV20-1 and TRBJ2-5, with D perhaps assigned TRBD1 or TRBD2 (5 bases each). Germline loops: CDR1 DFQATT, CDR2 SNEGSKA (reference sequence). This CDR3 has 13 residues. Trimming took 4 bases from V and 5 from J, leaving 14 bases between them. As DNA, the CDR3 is TGCAGTGCTAAGCGCCGGGGCGGGGAGACCCAGTACTTC. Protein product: CSAKRRGGETQYF.

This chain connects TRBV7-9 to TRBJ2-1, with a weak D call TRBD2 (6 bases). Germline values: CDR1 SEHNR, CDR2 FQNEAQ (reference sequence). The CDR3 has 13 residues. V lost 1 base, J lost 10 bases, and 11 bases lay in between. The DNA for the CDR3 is TGTGCCAGCAGCTTAGTCTCAGGGAGGGAGCAGTTCTTC. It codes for CASSLVSGREQFF.

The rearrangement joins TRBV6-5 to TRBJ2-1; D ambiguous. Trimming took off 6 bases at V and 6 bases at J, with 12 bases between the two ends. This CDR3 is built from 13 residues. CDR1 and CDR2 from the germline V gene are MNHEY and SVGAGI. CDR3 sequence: CASRYNWVNEQFF. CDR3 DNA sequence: TGTGCCAGCAGGTACAATTGGGTCAATGAGCAGTTCTTC.

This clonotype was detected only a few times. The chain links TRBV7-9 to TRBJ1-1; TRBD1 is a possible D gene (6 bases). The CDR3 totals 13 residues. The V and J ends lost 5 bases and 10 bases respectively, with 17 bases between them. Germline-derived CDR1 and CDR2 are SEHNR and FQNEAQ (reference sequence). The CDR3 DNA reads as TGTGCCAGCAGCCCGGGGGCGGGGAGCCGAGCTTTCTTT. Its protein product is CASSPGAGSRAFF.

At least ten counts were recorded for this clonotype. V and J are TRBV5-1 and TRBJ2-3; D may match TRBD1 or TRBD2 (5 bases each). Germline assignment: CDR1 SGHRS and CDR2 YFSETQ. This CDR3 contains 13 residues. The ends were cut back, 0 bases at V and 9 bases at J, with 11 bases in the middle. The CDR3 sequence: CASSLAAEGTQYF. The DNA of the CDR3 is TGCGCCAGCAGCTTGGCCGCTGAGGGGACGCAGTATTTT.

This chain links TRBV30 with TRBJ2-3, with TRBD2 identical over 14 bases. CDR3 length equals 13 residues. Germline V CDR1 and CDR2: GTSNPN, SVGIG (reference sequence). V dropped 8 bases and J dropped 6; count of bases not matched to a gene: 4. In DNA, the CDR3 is TGTGCCCGGGGACTAGCGGGGGCTGATACGCAGTATTTT. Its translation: CARGLAGADTQYF.

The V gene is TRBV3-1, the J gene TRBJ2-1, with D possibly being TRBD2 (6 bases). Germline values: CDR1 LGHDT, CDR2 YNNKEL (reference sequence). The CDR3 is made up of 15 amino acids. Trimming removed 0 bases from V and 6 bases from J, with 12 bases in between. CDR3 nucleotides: TGTGCCAGCAGCCAAGATGGGCTGGGGGGCAATGAGCAGTTCTTC. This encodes CASSQDGLGGNEQFF.

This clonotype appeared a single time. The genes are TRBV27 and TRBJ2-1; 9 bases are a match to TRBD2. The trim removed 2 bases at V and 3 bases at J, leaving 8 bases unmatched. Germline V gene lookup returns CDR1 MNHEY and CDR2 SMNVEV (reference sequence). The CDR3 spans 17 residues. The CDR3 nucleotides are TGTGCCAGCAGTTTAACCCGCCGCGGGGGGGTCTACAATGAGCAGTTCTTC. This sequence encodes CASSLTRRGGVYNEQFF.

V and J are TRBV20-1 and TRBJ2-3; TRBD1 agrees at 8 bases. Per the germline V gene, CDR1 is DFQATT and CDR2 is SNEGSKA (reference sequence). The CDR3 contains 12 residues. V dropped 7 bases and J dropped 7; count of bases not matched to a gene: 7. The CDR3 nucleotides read TGCAGTGGGGCAGGGGGCACGAATACGCAGTATTTT. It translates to CSGAGGTNTQYF.

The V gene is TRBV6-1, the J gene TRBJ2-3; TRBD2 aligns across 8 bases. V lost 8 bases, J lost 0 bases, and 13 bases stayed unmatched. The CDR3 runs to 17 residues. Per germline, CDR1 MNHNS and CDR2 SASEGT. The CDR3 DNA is TGTGCCAGCGGCCGCCCGTACGGGGGGGGTAGCACAGATACGCAGTATTTT. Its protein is CASGRPYGGGSTDTQYF.

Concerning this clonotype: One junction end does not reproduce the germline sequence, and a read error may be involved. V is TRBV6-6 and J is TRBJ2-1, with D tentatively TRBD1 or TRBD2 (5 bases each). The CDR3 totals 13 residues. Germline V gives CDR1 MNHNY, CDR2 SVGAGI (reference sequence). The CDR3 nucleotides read TGTGCCAGCACCATGGACGGGGCCAAACGGGGTACCTTC. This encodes CASTMDGAKRGTF.

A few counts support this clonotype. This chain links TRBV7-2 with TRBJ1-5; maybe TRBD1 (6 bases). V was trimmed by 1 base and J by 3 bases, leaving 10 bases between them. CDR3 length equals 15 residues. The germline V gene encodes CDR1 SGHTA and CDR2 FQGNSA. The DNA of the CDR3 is TGTGCCAGCAGCTTAGATCGGGGACACAATCAGCCCCAGCATTTT. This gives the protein CASSLDRGHNQPQHF.

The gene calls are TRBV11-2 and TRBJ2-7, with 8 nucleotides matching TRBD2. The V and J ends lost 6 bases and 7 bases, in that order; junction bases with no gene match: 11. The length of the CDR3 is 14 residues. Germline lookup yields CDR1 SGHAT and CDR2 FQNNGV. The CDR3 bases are TGTGCCAGCAGATCCGGGACTAGGTTTGGAGAGCAGTACGTC. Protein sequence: CASRSGTRFGEQYV.

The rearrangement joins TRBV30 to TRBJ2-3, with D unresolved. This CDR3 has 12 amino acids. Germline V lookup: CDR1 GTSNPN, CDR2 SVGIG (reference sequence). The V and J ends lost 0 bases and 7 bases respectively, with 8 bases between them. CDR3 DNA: TGTGCCTGGAGTGTGGCAGCTAATACGCAGTATTTT. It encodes CAWSVAANTQYF.

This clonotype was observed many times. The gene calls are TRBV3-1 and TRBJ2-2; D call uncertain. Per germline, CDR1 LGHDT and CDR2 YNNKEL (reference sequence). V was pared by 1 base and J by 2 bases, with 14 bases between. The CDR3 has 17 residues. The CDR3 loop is CASSQALGRVNTGELFF. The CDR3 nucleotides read TGTGCCAGCAGCCAAGCCCTAGGTCGGGTAAACACCGGGGAGCTGTTTTTT.

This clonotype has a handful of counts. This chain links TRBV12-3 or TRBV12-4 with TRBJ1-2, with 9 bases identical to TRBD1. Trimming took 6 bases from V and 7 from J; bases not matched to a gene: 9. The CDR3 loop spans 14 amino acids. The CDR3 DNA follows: TGTGCCAGCAGGGCGGACAGGGGTTATCGTGGCTACACCTTC. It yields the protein CASRADRGYRGYTF.

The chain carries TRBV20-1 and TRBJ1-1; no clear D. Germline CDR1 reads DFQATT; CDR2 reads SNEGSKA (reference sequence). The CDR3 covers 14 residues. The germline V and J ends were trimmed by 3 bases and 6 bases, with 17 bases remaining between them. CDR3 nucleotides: TGCAGTGCTAGCGGTAGCGTTTTTCGGTCTGAAGCTTTCTTT. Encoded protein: CSASGSVFRSEAFF.

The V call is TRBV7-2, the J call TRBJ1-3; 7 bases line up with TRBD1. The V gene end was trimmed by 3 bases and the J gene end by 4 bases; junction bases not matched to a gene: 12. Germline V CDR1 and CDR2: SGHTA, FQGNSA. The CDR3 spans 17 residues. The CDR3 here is CASSLTGLVLGGNTIYF. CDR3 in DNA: TGTGCCAGCAGCTTGACAGGGCTCGTTTTGGGGGGAAACACCATATATTTT.

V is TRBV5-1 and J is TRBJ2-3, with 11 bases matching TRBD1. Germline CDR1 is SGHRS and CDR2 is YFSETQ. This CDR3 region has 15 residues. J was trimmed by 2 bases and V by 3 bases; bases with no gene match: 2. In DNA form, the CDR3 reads TGCGCCAGCAGCTGGACAGGGGGCTACACAGATACGCAGTATTTT. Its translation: CASSWTGGYTDTQYF. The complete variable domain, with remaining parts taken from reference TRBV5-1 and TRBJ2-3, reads KAGVTQTPRYLIKTRGQQVTLSCSPISGHRSVSWYQQTPGQGLQFLFEYFSETQRNKGNFPGRFSGRQFSNSRSEMNVSTLELGDSALYLCASSWTGGYTDTQYFGPGTRLTVL.

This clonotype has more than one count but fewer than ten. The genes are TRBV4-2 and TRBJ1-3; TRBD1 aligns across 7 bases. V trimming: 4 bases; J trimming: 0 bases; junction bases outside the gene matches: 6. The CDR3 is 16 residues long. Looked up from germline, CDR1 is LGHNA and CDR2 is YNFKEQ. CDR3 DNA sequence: TGTGCCAGCAGCCGCGGACAGGAGAGCTCTGGAAACACCATATATTTT. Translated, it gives CASSRGQESSGNTIYF.